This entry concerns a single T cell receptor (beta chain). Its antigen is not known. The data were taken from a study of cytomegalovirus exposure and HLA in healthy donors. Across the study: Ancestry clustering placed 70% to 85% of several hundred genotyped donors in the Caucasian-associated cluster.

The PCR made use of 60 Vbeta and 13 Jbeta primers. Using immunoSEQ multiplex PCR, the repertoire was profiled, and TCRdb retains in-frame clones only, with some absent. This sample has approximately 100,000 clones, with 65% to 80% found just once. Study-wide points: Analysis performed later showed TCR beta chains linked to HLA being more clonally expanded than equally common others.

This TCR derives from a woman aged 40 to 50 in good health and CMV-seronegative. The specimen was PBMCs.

CDR3 loop: CASRSGTWGYTF. DNA of the CDR3: TGTGCCAGCAGGTCAGGGACTTGGGGCTACACCTTC. J is TRBJ1-2 and V is TRBV6-5, with D perhaps TRBD1 (5 bases). Trimming left V 6 bases short and J 8 bases short, with 13 bases between. This CDR3 is built from 12 residues. Germline lookup yields CDR1 MNHEY and CDR2 SVGAGI.